This is a list of T cell receptor beta chains from one sample in a study of blood T cell repertoires in COVID-19. The protocol was immunoSEQ multiplex PCR, while the TCRdb copy is restricted to in-frame clones and leaves out a portion. Here the sample spans more than 250,000 clones, 70% to 90% being singletons. The sample was PBMCs or T cells enriched from blood (not recorded which). Receptors were obtained from a man younger than 40 who had recovered from COVID-19. The CDR3 runs from the conserved cysteine through the conserved F or W. Fields, in order: CDR3 DNA, CDR3 protein, J gene, clone size, V gene, D gene. A D gene is named only where the DNA matches it firmly. Some rows mark clone size as missing; the rest say once, few, many or name a class of expanded clone.

CDR3nt: TGTGCCAGCAGAACAGGGGACAATGAGCAGTTCTTC
CDR3aa: CASRTGDNEQFF
j_gene: TRBJ2-1
abundance: .
v_gene: TRBV12-3/TRBV12-4
d_gene: TRBD1

CDR3nt: TGCGCCAGCAGCCAAGATGTGGGGCTAATGAACACTGAAGCTTTCTTT
CDR3aa: CASSQDVGLMNTEAFF
j_gene: TRBJ1-1
abundance: .
v_gene: TRBV4-1
d_gene: .

CDR3nt: TGTGCCAGCAGTAACTACAGGCAAAACACTGAAGCTTTCTTT
CDR3aa: CASSNYRQNTEAFF
j_gene: TRBJ1-1
abundance: once
v_gene: TRBV27
d_gene: .

CDR3nt: TGTGCCAGCAGTGAACAGGTTGGGACAGGGAACTACGAGCAGTACTTC
CDR3aa: CASSEQVGTGNYEQYF
j_gene: TRBJ2-7
abundance: .
v_gene: TRBV11-2
d_gene: TRBD1

CDR3nt: TGTGCCAGTAGCACCTTGGGACAGGGAGTTCCTGAAGCTTTCTTT
CDR3aa: CASSTLGQGVPEAFF
j_gene: TRBJ1-1
abundance: .
v_gene: TRBV19
d_gene: TRBD1

CDR3nt: TGTGCCATCAGCTCAGGCGGGGGTGTTACTGGAAACACCATATATTTT
CDR3aa: CAISSGGGVTGNTIYF
j_gene: TRBJ1-3
abundance: many
v_gene: TRBV10-3
d_gene: .

CDR3nt: TGTGCCAGCTCACCACCGCTTGGCGGACTGTCTGGCTACACCTTC
CDR3aa: CASSPPLGGLSGYTF
j_gene: TRBJ1-2
abundance: .
v_gene: TRBV18
d_gene: .

CDR3nt: TGTGCCAGCAGTGAAGGGCCTAGAGAGACCCAGTACTTC
CDR3aa: CASSEGPRETQYF
j_gene: TRBJ2-5
abundance: .
v_gene: TRBV2
d_gene: .

CDR3nt: TGTGCCAGCAGTGAAATGGGGACTGCGTACACTGAAGCTTTCTTT
CDR3aa: CASSEMGTAYTEAFF
j_gene: TRBJ1-1
abundance: once
v_gene: TRBV2
d_gene: .

CDR3nt: TGTGCCAGCAGTGATCCTCAGGGGATCGGTCAGCCCCAGCATTTT
CDR3aa: CASSDPQGIGQPQHF
j_gene: TRBJ1-5
abundance: .
v_gene: TRBV6-1
d_gene: .

CDR3nt: TGCGCCAGCAGTCTAATCGGCAGGGGTAATTCACCCCTCCACTTT
CDR3aa: CASSLIGRGNSPLHF
j_gene: TRBJ1-6
abundance: .
v_gene: TRBV4-3
d_gene: .

CDR3nt: TGTGCCAGCAGCTTAGGCCGGAGCCGGGTAGGCTCCGGGGAGCTGTTTTTT
CDR3aa: CASSLGRSRVGSGELFF
j_gene: TRBJ2-2
abundance: .
v_gene: TRBV13
d_gene: .

CDR3nt: TGTGCCAGCAGCCCGTTCCTGGGGCGGGGGGGCACAGATACGCAGTATTTT
CDR3aa: CASSPFLGRGGTDTQYF
j_gene: TRBJ2-3
abundance: few
v_gene: TRBV14
d_gene: TRBD2

CDR3nt: TGTGCCATCAGTGAGTCAGGGGGCGGCACCGGGGAGCTGTTTTTT
CDR3aa: CAISESGGGTGELFF
j_gene: TRBJ2-2
abundance: .
v_gene: TRBV10-3
d_gene: TRBD1